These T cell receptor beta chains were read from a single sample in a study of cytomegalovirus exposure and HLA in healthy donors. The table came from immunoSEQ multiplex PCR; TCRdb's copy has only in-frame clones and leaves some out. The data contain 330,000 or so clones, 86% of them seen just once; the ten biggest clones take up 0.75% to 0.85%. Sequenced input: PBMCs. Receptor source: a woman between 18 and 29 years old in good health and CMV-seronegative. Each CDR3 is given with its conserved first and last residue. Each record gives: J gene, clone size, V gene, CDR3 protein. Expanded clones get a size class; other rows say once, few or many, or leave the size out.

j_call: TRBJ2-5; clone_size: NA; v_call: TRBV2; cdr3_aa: CASRRAGQETQYF
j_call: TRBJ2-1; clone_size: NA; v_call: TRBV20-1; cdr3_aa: CSARLSHEQFF
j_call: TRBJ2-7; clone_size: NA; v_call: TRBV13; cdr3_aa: CASSLGAVEQYF
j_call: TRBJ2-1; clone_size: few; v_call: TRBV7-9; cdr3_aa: CASSLREQFF
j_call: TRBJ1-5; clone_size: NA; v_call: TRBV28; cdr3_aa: CASSLTQGGQPQHF
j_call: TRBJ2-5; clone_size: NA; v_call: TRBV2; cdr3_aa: CASSESSRGQETQYF
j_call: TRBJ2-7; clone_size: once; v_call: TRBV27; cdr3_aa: CASSLGQGPYEQYF
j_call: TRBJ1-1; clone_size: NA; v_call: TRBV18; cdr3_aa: CASSPSQNTEAFF
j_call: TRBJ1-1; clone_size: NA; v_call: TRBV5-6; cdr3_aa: CASVGRTGTEAFF
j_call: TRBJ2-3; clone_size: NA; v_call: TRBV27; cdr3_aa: CASRPLEPNTQYF
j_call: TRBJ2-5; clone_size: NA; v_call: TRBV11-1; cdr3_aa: CASRKTGLAEETQYF
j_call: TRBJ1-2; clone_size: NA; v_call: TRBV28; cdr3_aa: CASSFVSYGYTF
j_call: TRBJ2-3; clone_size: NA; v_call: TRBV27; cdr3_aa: CASSNPPRDRGGTQYF
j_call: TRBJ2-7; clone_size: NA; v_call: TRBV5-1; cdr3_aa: CASREGTGTYEQYF
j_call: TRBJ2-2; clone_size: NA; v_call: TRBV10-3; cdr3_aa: CAISEWAGTGELFF
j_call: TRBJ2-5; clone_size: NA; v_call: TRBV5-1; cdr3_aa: CASSTGQGGTQYF
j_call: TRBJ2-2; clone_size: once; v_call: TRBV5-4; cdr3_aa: CASSGGAGAGTGELFF
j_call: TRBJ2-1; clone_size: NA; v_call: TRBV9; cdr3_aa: CASSQPGQGARRGYNEQFF
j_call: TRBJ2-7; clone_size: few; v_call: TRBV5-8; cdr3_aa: CASTSGQGNEQYF
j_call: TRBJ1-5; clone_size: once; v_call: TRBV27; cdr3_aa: CASGSPSEINQPQHF
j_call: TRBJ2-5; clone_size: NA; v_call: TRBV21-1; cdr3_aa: CASSTPDSSETQYF
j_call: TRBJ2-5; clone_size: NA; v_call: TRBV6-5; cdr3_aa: CASSSAERQETQYF
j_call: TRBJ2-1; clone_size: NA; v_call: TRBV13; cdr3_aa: CASSVLAGGPLDNEQFF
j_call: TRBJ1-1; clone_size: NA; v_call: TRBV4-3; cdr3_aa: CASSQEEGGVTEAFF
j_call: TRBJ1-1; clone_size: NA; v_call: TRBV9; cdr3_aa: CASSVADTVTEAFF
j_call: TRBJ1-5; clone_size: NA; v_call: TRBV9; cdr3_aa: CASSVLGEGPQHF
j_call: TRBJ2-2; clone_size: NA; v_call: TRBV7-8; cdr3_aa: CASSLPGGRTGELFF
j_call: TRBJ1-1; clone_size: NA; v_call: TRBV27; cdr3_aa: CASVTVEGTEAFF
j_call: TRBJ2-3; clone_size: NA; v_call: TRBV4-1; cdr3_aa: CASSLSDTQYF
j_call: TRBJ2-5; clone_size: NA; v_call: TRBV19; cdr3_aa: CASSPPGVQETQYF
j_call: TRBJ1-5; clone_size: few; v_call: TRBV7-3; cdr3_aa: CASSFGGQPQHF
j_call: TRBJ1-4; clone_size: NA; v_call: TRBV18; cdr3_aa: CASSPTDRTNEKLFF
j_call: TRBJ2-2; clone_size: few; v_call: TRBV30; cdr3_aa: CAWSHLGSNTGELFF
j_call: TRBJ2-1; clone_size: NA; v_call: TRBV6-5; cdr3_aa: CASNRLAGGLNEQFF
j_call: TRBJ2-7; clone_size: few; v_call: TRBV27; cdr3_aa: CASTGRTGSSYEQYF
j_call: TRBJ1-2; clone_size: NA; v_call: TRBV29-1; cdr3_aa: CSVPDREVTNYGYTF
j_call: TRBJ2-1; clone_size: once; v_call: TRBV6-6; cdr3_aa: CASTVGGDVYNEQFF
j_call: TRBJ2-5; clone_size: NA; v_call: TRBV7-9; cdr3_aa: CASSLGLAVQETQYF
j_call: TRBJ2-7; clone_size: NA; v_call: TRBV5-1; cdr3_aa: CASSGETSGSPLYF
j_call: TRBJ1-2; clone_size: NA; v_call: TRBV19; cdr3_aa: CASSIGGGSYGYTF
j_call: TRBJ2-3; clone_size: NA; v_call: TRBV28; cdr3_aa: CASLATSTDTQYF
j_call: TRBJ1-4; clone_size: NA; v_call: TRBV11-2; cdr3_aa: CASSLAGSNEKLFF
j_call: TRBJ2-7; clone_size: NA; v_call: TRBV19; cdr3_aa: CASSMGEGGPPAEQYF
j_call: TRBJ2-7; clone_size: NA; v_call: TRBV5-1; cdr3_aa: CASSLGDQLAGGQYF
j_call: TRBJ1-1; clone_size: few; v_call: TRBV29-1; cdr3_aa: CSATGTLMNTEAFF
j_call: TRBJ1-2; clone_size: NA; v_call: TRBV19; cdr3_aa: CASRIGQGGYGYTF
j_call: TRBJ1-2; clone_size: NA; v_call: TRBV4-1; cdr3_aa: CASSGRQGGYGYTF
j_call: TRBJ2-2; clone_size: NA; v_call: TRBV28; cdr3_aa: CASSLIRGFGELFF
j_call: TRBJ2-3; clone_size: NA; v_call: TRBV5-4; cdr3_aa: CASSLARGRSTDTQYF
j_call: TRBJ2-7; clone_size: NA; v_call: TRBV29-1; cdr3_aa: CSVVGQGYEQYF
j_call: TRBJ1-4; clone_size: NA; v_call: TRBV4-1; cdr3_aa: CASSQGDREGEKLFF
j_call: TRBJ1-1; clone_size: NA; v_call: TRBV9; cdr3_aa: CASSVQGATEAFF
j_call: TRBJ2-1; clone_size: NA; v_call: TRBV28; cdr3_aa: CASPDPASGGYNEQFF
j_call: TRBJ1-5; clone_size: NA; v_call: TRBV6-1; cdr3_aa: CASSSDRANQPQHF
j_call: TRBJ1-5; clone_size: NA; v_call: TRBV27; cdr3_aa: CASSKIDRDQPQHF